Each of the 5 T cell receptor beta chains below was sequenced from the same sample in a study of blood T cell repertoires in COVID-19. Only in-frame clones appear in the TCRdb table, and some are missing; sequencing was by immunoSEQ multiplex PCR. The sample has nearly 400,000 clones, 89% seen once; the top ten hold about 1.8%. Sample: PBMCs or T cells enriched from blood (not recorded which). The receptors stem from a woman younger than 45 who had recovered from COVID-19.

J is TRBJ2-1 and V is TRBV25-1, with D maybe TRBD2 (6 bases). The CDR3 length is 15 residues. V was pared by 1 base and J by 3 bases, with 10 bases between. Germline V CDR1 and CDR2: MGHDK, SYGVNS. The CDR3 region is CASSEWRENYNEQFF. The CDR3 bases are TGTGCCAGCAGTGAATGGAGGGAGAACTACAATGAGCAGTTCTTC.

The rearrangement joins TRBV19 to TRBJ1-1; 7 bases are shared with TRBD1. The CDR3 has 14 amino acids. J gave up 6 bases and V 8 bases, and 12 bases lay outside the gene matches. The germline V gene encodes CDR1 LNHDA and CDR2 SQIVND (reference sequence). CDR3: CASGDRARQAEAFF. The CDR3 DNA is TGTGCCAGTGGAGACAGGGCTCGTCAAGCTGAAGCTTTCTTT.

This clone appeared a single time. The rearrangement uses TRBV5-4 and TRBJ1-2, with D perhaps matching TRBD1 (5 bases). The ends were cut back, 3 bases at V and 5 bases at J, with 8 bases in the middle. This CDR3 has 12 amino acids. From germline, CDR1 is SGHNT and CDR2 YYREEE (reference sequence). The CDR3 DNA sequence: TGTGCCAGCAGCTCTGACAGATATGGCTACACCTTC. Amino acids: CASSSDRYGYTF.

The chain employs TRBV2 and TRBJ2-7, with TRBD2 matching over 10 bases. CDR1 SNHLY and CDR2 FYNNEI come from the germline V gene. The CDR3 totals 15 residues. The junction had 8 bases not matched to a gene; V was cut back by 5 bases and J by 4 bases. The CDR3 protein is CASSRDWTSGYEQYF. The CDR3 nucleotides read TGTGCCAGCAGTAGAGATTGGACTAGCGGTTACGAGCAGTACTTC. The entire variable domain, with the rest obtained from reference TRBV2 and TRBJ2-7, is as follows: EPEVTQTPSHQVTQMGQEVILRCVPISNHLYFYWYRQILGQKVEFLVSFYNNEISEKSEIFDDQFSVERPDGSNFTLKIRSTKLEDSAMYFCASSRDWTSGYEQYFGPGTRLTVT.

This sequence joins TRBV6-5 and TRBJ1-5, with D uncertain. CDR1 MNHEY and CDR2 SVGAGI come from the germline V gene. The CDR3 runs 14 residues. Between the trimmed V and J ends, which lost 4 bases and 1 base, there was a span of 8 bases. Here the CDR3 reads CASSLPGSNQPQHF. CDR3 coding DNA: TGTGCCAGCAGTTTACCGGGGAGCAATCAGCCCCAGCATTTT.